This TCR beta chain was obtained from a study of tumor-infiltrating lymphocytes in primary liver carcinoma. This clonotype appeared many times. The CDR3 has 17 amino acids. J gave up 7 bases and V 0 bases, and 7 bases lay outside the gene matches. Looked up from germline, CDR1 is LGHNA and CDR2 is YSLEER. cDNA specific to TCR beta was made from approximately 0.55 ug of total RNA, with a constant-region primer employed for priming. Slightly modified ARM-PCR with three nested multiplex PCR rounds yielded TCR beta libraries. Investigators reported that the first two PCR rounds, at 10 to 11 cycles each, used TRBV1-TRBV30 forward primers with a C-beta reverse primer. Each CDR3 protein gets one entry after TCRdb re-called the multiplex PCR reads with MiXCR. The table has 250,000 to 350,000 distinct CDR3 sequences, around 50% seen once. Germline DNA was also extracted, with blood RNA taken from unsorted whole blood.

The specimen sequenced was peripheral blood. This chain uses TRBV4-3 with TRBJ2-3, with 13 bases aligning to TRBD2. The sequence came from a woman in her twenties or thirties with primary liver carcinoma and hepatitis B virus infection. DNA for the CDR3: TGCGCCAGCAGCCAAGATTATACTAGCGGGAGGGTGAATACGCAGTATTTT. Its translation: CASSQDYTSGRVNTQYF.